In this sample, the clone carrying this T cell receptor gamma chain is large. Antigen unknown. This record comes from a study of gamma delta lymphoproliferative disorders and STAT genes. On the study more broadly: Each gamma-chain library started from at least 50 ng of genomic DNA, using the LymphoTrack Dx TCRG Assay. Delta-chain libraries followed the EuroClonality-NGS standard operating procedure.

General study points: Leukemic cells skewed toward terminal effectors, unlike likely varied control T cells. Delta repertoires did not separate groups, but patient gamma repertoires clustered apart.

PBMCs from patients and controls supplied the genomic DNA for sequencing. Germline trimming cut 4 bases from V and 1 base from J; bases unmatched to any gene: 4. The CDR3 loop spans 13 amino acids. Germline CDR1 is VENAVY and CDR2 is YDSYNSRV. TCRdb made new clone calls on the multiplex PCR reads using CATT. The data contain approximately 650 gamma-chain clones, approximately 25% of them seen just once; the ten biggest clones take up approximately 20%. The rearrangement links TRGV8 to TRGJ1 or TRGJ2. No J segment appears in TCRdb, so it was assigned here by matching the sequence to germline. This sequence was found in a human donor in good health. Source material: blood. In DNA form, the CDR3 reads TGTGCCACCTGGGACCCCAATTATTATAAGAAACTCTTT. This encodes CATWDPNYYKKLF.